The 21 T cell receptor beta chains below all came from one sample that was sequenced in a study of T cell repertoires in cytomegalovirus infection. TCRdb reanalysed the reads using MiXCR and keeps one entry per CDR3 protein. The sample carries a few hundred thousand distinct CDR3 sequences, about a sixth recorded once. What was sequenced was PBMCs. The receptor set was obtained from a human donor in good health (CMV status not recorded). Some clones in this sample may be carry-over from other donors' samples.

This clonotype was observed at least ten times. The CDR3 sequence is CASSFGLAGTGEQYF. CDR3 in DNA: TGTGCCAGCAGCTTCGGGCTAGCGGGGACGGGAGAGCAGTACTTC. The genes are TRBV7-2 and TRBJ2-7; TRBD2 agrees at 9 bases. Germline V gene sequence: CDR1 SGHTA, CDR2 FQGNSA. The CDR3 loop spans 15 amino acids. Germline trimming cut 3 bases from V and 7 bases from J; bases unmatched to any gene: 10.

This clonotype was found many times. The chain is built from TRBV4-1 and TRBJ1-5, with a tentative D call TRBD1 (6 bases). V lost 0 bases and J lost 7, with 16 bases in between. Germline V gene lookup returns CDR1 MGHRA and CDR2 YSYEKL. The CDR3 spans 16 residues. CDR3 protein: CASSQDRRGYGQPQHF. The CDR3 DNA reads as TGCGCCAGCAGCCAAGATCGGAGGGGGTATGGACAGCCCCAGCATTTT.

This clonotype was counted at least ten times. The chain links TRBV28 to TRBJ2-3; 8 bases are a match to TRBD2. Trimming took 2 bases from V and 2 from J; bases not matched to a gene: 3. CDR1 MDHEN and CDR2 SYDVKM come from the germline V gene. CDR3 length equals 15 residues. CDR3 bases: TGTGCCAGCAGTTTACCTAGCGGGCTCACAGATACGCAGTATTTT. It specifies CASSLPSGLTDTQYF.

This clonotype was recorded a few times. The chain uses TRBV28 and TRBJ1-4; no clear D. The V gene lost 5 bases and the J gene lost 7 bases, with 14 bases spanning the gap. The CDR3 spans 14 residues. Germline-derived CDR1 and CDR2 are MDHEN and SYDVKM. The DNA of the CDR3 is TGTGCCAGCAGTATTCGGACGGGGTTTGAAAAACTGTTTTTT. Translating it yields CASSIRTGFEKLFF.

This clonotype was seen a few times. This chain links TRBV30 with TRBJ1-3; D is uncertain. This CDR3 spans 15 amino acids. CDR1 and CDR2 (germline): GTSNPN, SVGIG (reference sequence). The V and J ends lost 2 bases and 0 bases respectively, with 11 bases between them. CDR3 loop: CAWSPLLNSGNTIYF. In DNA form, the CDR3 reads TGTGCCTGGAGTCCCCTATTAAACTCTGGAAACACCATATATTTT.

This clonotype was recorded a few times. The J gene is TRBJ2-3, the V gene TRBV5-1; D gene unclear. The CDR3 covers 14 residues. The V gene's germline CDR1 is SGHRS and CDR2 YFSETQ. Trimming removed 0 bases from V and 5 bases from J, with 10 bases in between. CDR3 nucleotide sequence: TGCGCCAGCAGCTTGGAAACCTCGGGAGATACGCAGTATTTT. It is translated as CASSLETSGDTQYF.

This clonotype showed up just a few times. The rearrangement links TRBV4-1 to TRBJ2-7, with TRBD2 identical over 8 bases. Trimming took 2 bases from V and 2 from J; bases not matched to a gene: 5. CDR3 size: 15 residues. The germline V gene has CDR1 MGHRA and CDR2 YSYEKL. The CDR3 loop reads CASSQPAGGAYEQYF. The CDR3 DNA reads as TGCGCCAGCAGCCAACCGGCGGGAGGTGCCTACGAGCAGTACTTC.

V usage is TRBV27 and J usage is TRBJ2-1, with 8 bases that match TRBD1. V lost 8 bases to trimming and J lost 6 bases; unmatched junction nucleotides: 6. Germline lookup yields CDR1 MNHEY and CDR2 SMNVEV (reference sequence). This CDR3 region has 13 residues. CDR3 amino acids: CASGRGRVNEQFF. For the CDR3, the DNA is TGTGCCAGCGGCAGGGGGCGCGTCAATGAGCAGTTCTTC.

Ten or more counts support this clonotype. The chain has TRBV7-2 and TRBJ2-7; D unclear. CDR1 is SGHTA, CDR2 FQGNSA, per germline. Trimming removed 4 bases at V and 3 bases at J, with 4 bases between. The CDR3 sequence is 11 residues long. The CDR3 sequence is CASSSYYEQYF. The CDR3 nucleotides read TGTGCCAGCAGCTCGTACTACGAGCAGTACTTC. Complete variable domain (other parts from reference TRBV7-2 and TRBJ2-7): GAGVSQSPSNKVTEKGKDVELRCDPISGHTALYWYRQSLGQGLEFLIYFQGNSAPDKSGLPSDRFSAERTGGSVSTLTIQRTQQEDSAVYLCASSSYYEQYFGPGTRLTVT.

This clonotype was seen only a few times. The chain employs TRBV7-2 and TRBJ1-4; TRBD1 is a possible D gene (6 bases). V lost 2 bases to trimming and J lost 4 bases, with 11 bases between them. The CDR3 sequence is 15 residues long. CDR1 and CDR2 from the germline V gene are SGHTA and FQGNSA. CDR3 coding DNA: TGTGCCAGCAGCTTACGGGGGCAGGGTAATGAAAAACTGTTTTTT. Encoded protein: CASSLRGQGNEKLFF.

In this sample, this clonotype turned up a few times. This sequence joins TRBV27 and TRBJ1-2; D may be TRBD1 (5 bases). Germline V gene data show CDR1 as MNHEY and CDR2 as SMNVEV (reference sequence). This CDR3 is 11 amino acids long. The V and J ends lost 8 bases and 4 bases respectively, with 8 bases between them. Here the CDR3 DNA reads TGTGCCAGCGGAAGGGGCTATGGCTACACCTTC. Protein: CASGRGYGYTF.

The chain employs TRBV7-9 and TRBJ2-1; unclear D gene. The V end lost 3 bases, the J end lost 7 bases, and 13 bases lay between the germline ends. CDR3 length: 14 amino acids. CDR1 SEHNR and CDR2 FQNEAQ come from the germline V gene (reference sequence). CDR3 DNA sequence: TGTGCCAGCAGCTTCCTCGCGCCCCTAAATGAGCAGTTCTTC. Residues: CASSFLAPLNEQFF.

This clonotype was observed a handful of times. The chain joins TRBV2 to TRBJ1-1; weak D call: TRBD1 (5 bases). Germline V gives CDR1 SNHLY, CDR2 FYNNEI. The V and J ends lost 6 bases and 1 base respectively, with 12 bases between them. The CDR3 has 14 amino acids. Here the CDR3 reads CASRAREGNTEAFF. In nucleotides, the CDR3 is TGTGCCAGCAGGGCCAGGGAGGGGAACACTGAAGCTTTCTTT.

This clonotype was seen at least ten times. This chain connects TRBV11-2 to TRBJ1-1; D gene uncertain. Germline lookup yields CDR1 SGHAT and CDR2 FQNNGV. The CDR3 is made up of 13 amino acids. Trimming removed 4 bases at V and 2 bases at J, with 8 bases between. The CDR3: CASSSDPNTEAFF. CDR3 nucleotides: TGTGCCAGCAGCTCGGACCCAAACACTGAAGCTTTCTTT. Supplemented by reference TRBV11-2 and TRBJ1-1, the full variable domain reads EAGVAQSPRYKIIEKRQSVAFWCNPISGHATLYWYQQILGQGPKLLIQFQNNGVVDDSQLPKDRFSAERLKGVDSTLKIQPAKLEDSAVYLCASSSDPNTEAFFGQGTRLTVV.

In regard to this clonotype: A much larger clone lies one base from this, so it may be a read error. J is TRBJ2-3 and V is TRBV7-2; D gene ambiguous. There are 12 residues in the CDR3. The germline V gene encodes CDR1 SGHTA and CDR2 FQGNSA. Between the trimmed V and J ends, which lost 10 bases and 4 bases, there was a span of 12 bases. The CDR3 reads CAIGAFPDTQYF. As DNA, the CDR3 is TGTGCCATCGGAGCGTTTCCAGATACGCAGTATTTT.

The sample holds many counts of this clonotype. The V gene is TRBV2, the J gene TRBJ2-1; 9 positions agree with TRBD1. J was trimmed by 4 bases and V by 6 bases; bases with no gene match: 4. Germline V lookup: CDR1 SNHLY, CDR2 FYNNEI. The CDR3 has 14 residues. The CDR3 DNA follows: TGTGCCAGCAGAAACAGGGGGCCATACAATGAGCAGTTCTTC. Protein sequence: CASRNRGPYNEQFF.

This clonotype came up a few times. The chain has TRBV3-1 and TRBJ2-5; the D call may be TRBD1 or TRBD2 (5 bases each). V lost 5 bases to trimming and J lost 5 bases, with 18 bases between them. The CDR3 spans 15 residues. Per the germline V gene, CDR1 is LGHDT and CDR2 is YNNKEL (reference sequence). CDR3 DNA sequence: TGTGCCAGCAGCTCTCCCGCAGGGATAGCGGAGACCCAGTACTTC. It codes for CASSSPAGIAETQYF.

This CDR3 reads CASNTWGSNYGYTF. CDR3 DNA sequence: TGTGCCAGCAACACATGGGGGTCCAACTATGGCTACACCTTC. The chain is built from TRBV7-9 and TRBJ1-2, with TRBD1 as a possible D gene (5 bases). Trimming removed 7 bases from V and 2 bases from J, with 14 bases in between. The CDR3 is 14 residues long. Germline-derived CDR1 and CDR2 are SEHNR and FQNEAQ (reference sequence).

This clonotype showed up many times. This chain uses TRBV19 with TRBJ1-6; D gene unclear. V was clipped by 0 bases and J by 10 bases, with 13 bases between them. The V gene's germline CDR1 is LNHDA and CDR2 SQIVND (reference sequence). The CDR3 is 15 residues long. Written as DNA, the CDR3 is TGTGCCAGTAGTATAGAACTAAGCGGACGGTCACCCCTCCACTTT. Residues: CASSIELSGRSPLHF.

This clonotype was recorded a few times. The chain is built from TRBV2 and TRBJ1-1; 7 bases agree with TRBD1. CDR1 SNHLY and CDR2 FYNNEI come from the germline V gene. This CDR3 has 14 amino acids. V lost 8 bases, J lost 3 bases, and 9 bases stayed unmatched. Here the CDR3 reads CASVYRGWDTEAFF. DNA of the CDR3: TGTGCCAGCGTTTACAGGGGTTGGGACACTGAAGCTTTCTTT.

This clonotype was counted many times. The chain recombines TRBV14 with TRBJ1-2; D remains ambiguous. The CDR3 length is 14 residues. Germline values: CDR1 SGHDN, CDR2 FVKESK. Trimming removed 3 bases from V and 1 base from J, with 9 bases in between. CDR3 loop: CASSQTLVNYGYTF. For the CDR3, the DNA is TGTGCCAGCAGCCAGACATTGGTTAACTATGGCTACACCTTC.